This T cell receptor beta chain derives from a study of T-cell reconstitution after alpha-beta-depleted transplantation in children. Broader study findings: Newly generated T cells supplied most T-cell counts and diversity one year post-transplant. About two months after transplant, alpha-beta T cells reportedly came from several hundred expanded graft clones.

Preparation of the TCRbeta library involved a method that used unique molecular identifiers. TCRdb recomputed calls from the PCR reads with MiXCR, one row per CDR3 protein. This sample has under 450,000 distinct CDR3 sequences, with roughly 15% found just once. Germline lookup yields CDR1 SGDLS and CDR2 YYNGEE. CDR3 length equals 12 residues. V shed 4 bases and J 6 bases; nucleotides not matched to a gene: 4. Details on this clonotype: The antigen remains unidentified.

The sample was PBMCs, mostly from graft donor cells, taken 360 days after TCRalphabeta/CD19-depleted stem cell transplant. J is TRBJ2-7 and V is TRBV9; 7 bases are a match to TRBD2. The sequence was obtained from a boy under two years old who had a stem cell transplant for Wiskott-Aldrich syndrome, so the T cells may come from the graft donor. The CDR3 DNA sequence: TGTGCCAGCAGCTCCTGGGGGGGCGAGCAGTACTTC. Its translation: CASSSWGGEQYF.